Listed here are 30 T cell receptor beta chains from one sample, sequenced in a study of T cells after yellow fever vaccination. One entry per CDR3 protein results from TCRdb running MiXCR on the 5' RACE reads. The sample carries a few hundred thousand distinct CDR3 sequences, around 3.9% recorded once. The specimen comprised PBMCs, sampled 5 days after the yellow fever booster vaccination. Receptors originate from a man aged 18-30 years who received the YFV17D yellow fever vaccine.

This clonotype was recorded many times. The chain is built from TRBV24-1 and TRBJ1-3; no clear D. The CDR3 totals 13 residues. V lost 5 bases, J lost 2 bases, and 6 bases lay in between. Germline V gene data show CDR1 as KGHDR and CDR2 as SFDVKD. The CDR3 DNA reads TGTGCCACCAGTGCGGCAGCTGGAAACACCATATATTTT. Its protein is CATSAAAGNTIYF.

This clonotype was seen a few times. CDR3 in DNA: TGCAGTGGGGGAGAGGTGGAGAAAACAGATACGCAGTATTTT. Encoded protein: CSGGEVEKTDTQYF. V usage is TRBV20-1 and J usage is TRBJ2-3, with a possible D match to TRBD2 (5 bases). CDR1 and CDR2 from the germline V gene are DFQATT and SNEGSKA (reference sequence). The V gene lost 7 bases and the J gene lost 3 bases, with 17 bases spanning the gap. The CDR3 length is 14 residues.

This clonotype was detected only a few times. V usage is TRBV30 and J usage is TRBJ2-3, with no clear D. The germline V and J ends were trimmed by 0 bases and 13 bases, with 11 bases remaining between them. This CDR3 contains 11 residues. Looked up from germline, CDR1 is GTSNPN and CDR2 is SVGIG (reference sequence). The CDR3 protein is CAWSVPGPKYF. Written as DNA, the CDR3 is TGTGCCTGGAGTGTACCCGGGCCTAAGTATTTT.

This chain uses TRBV3-1 with TRBJ1-6; no firm D call. The germline V and J ends were trimmed by 4 bases and 11 bases, with 12 bases remaining between them. The CDR3 has 13 residues. Germline-derived CDR1 and CDR2 are LGHDT and YNNKEL (reference sequence). CDR3 loop: CASSPTAGPPLHF. The CDR3 nucleotides are TGTGCCAGCAGCCCTACCGCGGGTCCACCCCTCCACTTT.

This clonotype was counted ten times or more. The chain recombines TRBV20-1 with TRBJ2-1, with TRBD2 matching over 7 bases. CDR1 is DFQATT and CDR2 is SNEGSKA in the germline V gene (reference sequence). The CDR3 covers 15 residues. V shed 1 base and J 2 bases; nucleotides not matched to a gene: 5. The CDR3 nucleotides read TGCAGTGCTAGAGCCCAAAGCGGGGCCTACAATGAGCAGTTCTTC. Translation: CSARAQSGAYNEQFF.

The V and J genes are TRBV10-3 and TRBJ2-3; 7 bases are shared with TRBD1. V dropped 7 bases and J dropped 5; count of bases not matched to a gene: 3. CDR3 size: 12 residues. Germline V gene lookup returns CDR1 ENHRY and CDR2 SYGVKD. CDR3 sequence (DNA): TGTGCCATCACGACAGGGCGAGATACGCAGTATTTT. This gives the protein CAITTGRDTQYF.

This clonotype was seen ten or more times. The chain recombines TRBV29-1 with TRBJ2-7; tentatively, D is TRBD1 (6 bases). Germline V CDR1 and CDR2: SQVTM, ANQGSEA. V gave up 4 bases and J gave up 5 bases, with 12 bases separating them. This CDR3 comprises 12 residues. CDR3 sequence reads: CSVVVRGHEQYF. CDR3 sequence (DNA): TGCAGCGTTGTAGTCAGGGGCCACGAGCAGTACTTC.

This clonotype showed up just a few times. The V gene is TRBV7-9, the J gene TRBJ1-1; D not resolved. Looked up from germline, CDR1 is SEHNR and CDR2 is FQNEAQ (reference sequence). Trimming left V 1 base short and J 9 bases short, with 6 bases between. The length of the CDR3 is 11 residues. The CDR3, as DNA: TGTGCCAGCAGCTTAGGTGAGCAAGCTTTCTTT. Residues: CASSLGEQAFF.

The chain links TRBV11-2 to TRBJ2-5; tentatively, D is TRBD2 (6 bases). The germline CDR1 and CDR2 sequences are SGHAT and FQNNGV. V lost 4 bases to trimming and J lost 4 bases, with 13 bases between them. The CDR3 length is 14 residues. CDR3 sequence (DNA): TGTGCCAGCAGCTCTTCCGGGACTGCAGAGACCCAGTACTTC. It yields the protein CASSSSGTAETQYF. The whole variable domain, remainder taken from reference TRBV11-2 and TRBJ2-5, is EAGVAQSPRYKIIEKRQSVAFWCNPISGHATLYWYQQILGQGPKLLIQFQNNGVVDDSQLPKDRFSAERLKGVDSTLKIQPAKLEDSAVYLCASSSSGTAETQYFGPGTRLLVL.

This clonotype was observed a few times. This rearrangement joins TRBV6-5 to TRBJ1-6, with a possible D match to TRBD1 (5 bases). Germline lookup yields CDR1 MNHEY and CDR2 SVGAGI. V lost 0 bases and J 11 bases, leaving 11 bases between the germline ends. The CDR3 loop spans 14 amino acids. The DNA of the CDR3 is TGTGCCAGCAGTTACTCGATGGGGGAGACACCCCTCCACTTT. Protein: CASSYSMGETPLHF.

The table lists this clonotype with many counts. Mismatch with germline at one junction end may stem from a read error. This sequence joins TRBV7-7 and TRBJ2-4, with 16 bases fitting TRBD2. Germline CDR1 is SSHAT and CDR2 is FNYEAQ (reference sequence). The CDR3 contains 19 residues. For the CDR3, the DNA is TGTGCTAGCAGCTTACTGGACGGGACTAGCGGGGGGGTTGGAAACATTCAGTACTTC. As protein: CASSLLDGTSGGVGNIQYF.

This clonotype came up many times. The chain is built from TRBV28 and TRBJ2-5; a weak D match, TRBD2 (7 bases). This CDR3 has 15 amino acids. V was shortened by 6 bases and J by 4 bases, with 18 bases between the two germline ends. The germline gives CDR1 MDHEN, CDR2 SYDVKM. The CDR3 here is CASSTTRGAIETQYF. The CDR3 DNA reads as TGTGCCAGCAGCACCACCCGGGGGGCCATAGAGACCCAGTACTTC.

The J gene is TRBJ2-3, the V gene TRBV4-2, with TRBD2 matching over 9 bases. The CDR3 spans 17 residues. The trim removed 6 bases at V and 0 bases at J, leaving 10 bases unmatched. From germline, CDR1 is LGHNA and CDR2 YNFKEQ. The CDR3 region is CASRGSGGRGSTDTQYF. For the CDR3, the DNA is TGTGCCAGCAGGGGTAGCGGGGGCCGGGGGAGCACAGATACGCAGTATTTT.

This clonotype was detected only a few times. The CDR3 loop is CATSDMGQGNTGELFF. DNA of the CDR3: TGTGCCACCAGTGATATGGGACAGGGGAATACCGGGGAGCTGTTTTTT. The V and J genes are TRBV24-1 and TRBJ2-2, with 10 bases lining up with TRBD1. The germline gives CDR1 KGHDR, CDR2 SFDVKD. The CDR3 runs to 16 residues. With 3 bases clipped from V and 5 bases from J, the junction kept 5 bases outside the gene matches.

This clonotype was recorded many times. V gene TRBV4-3 combines with J gene TRBJ2-6; 7 nucleotides line up with TRBD2. CDR1 is LGHNA and CDR2 is YSLEER in the germline V gene. The V and J ends lost 4 bases and 3 bases, in that order; junction bases with no gene match: 3. This CDR3 is 15 amino acids long. The CDR3, as DNA: TGCGCCAGCAGCCGGGGGGGACTTGGGGCCAACGTCCTGACTTTC. Translated: CASSRGGLGANVLTF.

The sample holds a few counts of this clonotype. Written as DNA, the CDR3 is TGTGCCAGCAGCCTCTATCTTAAGGGAGGGGGCGGCTACACCTTC. This gives the protein CASSLYLKGGGGYTF. The chain has TRBV7-6 and TRBJ1-2; TRBD1 agrees at 7 bases. The J segment lost 8 bases and the V segment lost 5 bases, leaving 14 bases of the junction unmatched. This CDR3 has 15 residues. Germline loops: CDR1 SGHVS, CDR2 FNYEAQ.

The chain combines TRBV6-2 or TRBV6-3 with TRBJ2-2; no reliable D call. V lost 4 bases and J lost 6, with 24 bases in between. CDR1 and CDR2 from the germline V gene are MNHEY and SVGEGT. The CDR3 consists of 18 residues. The CDR3 coding sequence is TGTGCCAGCAGTTCCAACACCTTATTCGGGCCTCCAGCCGGGGAGCTGTTTTTT. Amino acids: CASSSNTLFGPPAGELFF.

At least ten counts were recorded for this clonotype. The DNA of the CDR3 is TGCGCCAGCAGCTTGGCCGGGGGGACAGGGGCAATCTACGAGCAGTACTTC. Translation: CASSLAGGTGAIYEQYF. This sequence joins TRBV5-1 and TRBJ2-7; 10 bases are a match to TRBD1. Germline V gives CDR1 SGHRS, CDR2 YFSETQ. The CDR3 runs 17 residues. The ends lost 0 bases at V and 3 bases at J; junction bases unmatched: 9.

The rearrangement uses TRBV5-1 and TRBJ1-6; the D gene is possibly TRBD1 (5 bases). CDR1 and CDR2 from the germline V gene are SGHRS and YFSETQ. V was cut by 3 bases and J by 4 bases, with 11 bases left in between. CDR3 length: 15 residues. The CDR3 DNA follows: TGCGCCAGCAGCTGGGACGGCCCTTATAATTCACCCCTCCACTTT. Its translation is CASSWDGPYNSPLHF.

In its sample, this clonotype was seen a few times. This sequence joins TRBV12-3 or TRBV12-4 and TRBJ1-1; weak D call: TRBD1 (6 bases). The CDR3 covers 14 residues. Trimming stripped 6 bases from V and 7 bases from J, with 18 bases between. The CDR3 nucleotides are TGTGCCAGCAGGCCGGGACACCTCCAAAGTGAAGCTTTCTTT. This gives the protein CASRPGHLQSEAFF.

The gene calls are TRBV4-3 and TRBJ1-1; D may be TRBD1 (5 bases). V shed 0 bases and J shed 8 bases, with 7 bases lying between them. Germline loops: CDR1 LGHNA, CDR2 YSLEER. The CDR3 is made up of 12 amino acids. CDR3 bases: TGCGCCAGCAGCCAAGATAACAGGGAAGCTTTCTTT. Translation gives CASSQDNREAFF.

This clonotype has ten or more counts. This chain connects TRBV6-5 to TRBJ1-1, with D hard to call. The germline gives CDR1 MNHEY, CDR2 SVGAGI. The CDR3 runs to 11 residues. The V gene lost 8 bases and the J gene lost 0 bases, with 4 bases spanning the gap. The CDR3 is CASLMNTEAFF. In DNA form, the CDR3 reads TGTGCCAGCCTCATGAACACTGAAGCTTTCTTT.

This clonotype has more than one count but fewer than ten. CDR3 nucleotide sequence: TGTGCCAGCAGCTTGGGGACAGGGGGCTCTGGGGCCAACGTCCTGACTTTC. It translates to CASSLGTGGSGANVLTF. The chain recombines TRBV5-6 with TRBJ2-6; TRBD1 matches 10 bases. In germline, CDR1 is SGHDT, CDR2 YYEEEE. V gave up 0 bases and J gave up 0 bases; unmatched junction bases: 0. The CDR3 loop spans 17 amino acids.

This clonotype came up many times. The rearrangement uses TRBV11-2 and TRBJ2-5; no reliable D call. There are 12 residues in the CDR3. V dropped 7 bases and J dropped 4 bases, with 10 bases sitting between them. Germline CDR1 reads SGHAT; CDR2 reads FQNNGV. The CDR3 sequence: CASTERLETQYF. The CDR3 DNA follows: TGTGCCAGCACCGAGAGGTTAGAGACCCAGTACTTC.

This clonotype has only a few counts. The chain is built from TRBV7-3 and TRBJ1-1; 8 positions agree with TRBD1. V gave up 3 bases and J gave up 8 bases; unmatched junction bases: 5. The CDR3 runs 13 residues. Germline lookup yields CDR1 SGHTA and CDR2 FQGTGA. CDR3 nucleotide sequence: TGTGCCAGCAGCTTTATCCAGGGGGCCGAAGCTTTCTTT. Its protein product is CASSFIQGAEAFF. The full variable domain, with the rest looked up from reference TRBV7-3 and TRBJ1-1, is GAGVSQTPSNKVTEKGKYVELRCDPISGHTALYWYRQSLGQGPEFLIYFQGTGAADDSGLPNDRFFAVRPEGSVSTLKIQRTERGDSAVYLCASSFIQGAEAFFGQGTRLTVV.

This clonotype was detected a few times. This chain links TRBV7-2 with TRBJ2-1; 9 bases align to TRBD2. The CDR3 totals 15 residues. CDR1 SGHTA and CDR2 FQGNSA come from the germline V gene. J lost 9 bases, V lost 7 bases, and 13 bases had no gene match. For the CDR3, the DNA is TGTGCCAGCACAAAACGCGGGGGGGCAGAGGTTGAGCAGTTCTTC. Translating it yields CASTKRGGAEVEQFF.

V is TRBV28 and J is TRBJ2-5; the D is unclear. The V gene's germline CDR1 is MDHEN and CDR2 SYDVKM. V lost 3 bases and J lost 4, with 6 bases in between. The CDR3 is 12 residues long. DNA for the CDR3: TGTGCCAGCAGTTTCCTTACAGAGACCCAGTACTTC. The encoded protein is CASSFLTETQYF.

This chain connects TRBV2 to TRBJ1-3; TRBD1 matches 8 bases. Trimming took 5 bases from V and 0 from J; bases not matched to a gene: 3. Per germline, CDR1 SNHLY and CDR2 FYNNEI. This CDR3 has 15 amino acids. In DNA, the CDR3 is TGTGCCAGCAGTCGGACAGGGATCTCTGGAAACACCATATATTTT. Residues: CASSRTGISGNTIYF.

The rearrangement links TRBV21-1 to TRBJ1-1; the DNA was not used to check the table's D call, TRBD1. TRBV21-1 is designated a pseudogene. The CDR3 runs 15 residues. In nucleotides, the CDR3 is TGTGCCAGCAGCAAAGAGGCAGGGGCCCCGCTTAGGGCTTTCTTT. This translates into CASSKEAGAPLRAFF.

The rearrangement links TRBV20-1 to TRBJ1-2; D gene unclear. The CDR3 has 12 amino acids. Trimming took off 3 bases at V and 2 bases at J, with 7 bases between the two ends. Germline CDR1 and CDR2: DFQATT and SNEGSKA (reference sequence). CDR3 sequence reads: CSARYPNYGYTF. The CDR3 DNA reads TGCAGTGCTAGGTATCCCAACTATGGCTACACCTTC.